This T cell receptor beta chain was documented in a study of beta chain features in type 1 diabetes (dated by TCRdb to the late 2010s). At the level of the whole study: Mean age, gender distribution, total cell number and subset yield were not different between patients and healthy donors. A total of around 100 million sorted cells were examined across all samples, and RNA yield correlated strongly with the number of cells per subset. In the study, TCRB repertoires of sorted circulating CD4+ T cell subsets from recently diagnosed type 1 diabetes patients were compared with those of matched healthy donors. Whereas all 28 donors provided naive and central memory subsets, regulatory and stem cell-like memory subsets were isolated from just 8 patients and roughly eight healthy donors.

Each donor gave one peripheral blood draw, about 110 mL on average, collected into heparinised tubes. Naive, central memory, regulatory and stem cell-like memory CD4+ T cells were sorted on a BD FACSAria II using a panel including CD45RO, CCR7, CD25, CD127, CD95 and CD27. Purity was above 95% for every sorted population. PBMCs were isolated right away by Lymphoprep density gradient centrifugation and were stained directly, without culture. To minimize batch effects, samples were stained and sorted in pairs, one healthy donor with one patient per experiment. On this clone itself: Its antigen target is currently unknown. It has no much larger one-base neighbor in the sample; base qualities were not kept.

The High Capacity cDNA Reverse Transcription Kit was used to reverse transcribe all of the isolated RNA, meaning that expressed TCRB transcripts were what got sequenced. Deep immunoSEQ sequencing was applied to naive, central memory and regulatory T cell samples, giving an average of about 3.4 million total reads per sample. Sorted cells were lysed in RLT buffer, and RNA was extracted using DNase-treated RNeasy Micro or Mini kits according to cell number. To prevent cross-contamination, every cell subset was processed on its own, while patient and healthy donor samples were processed together. The immunoSEQ multiplex PCR was used to amplify TCRB sequences from cDNA, yielding 87-bp fragments that span the CDR3 region. The amplicons were sequenced using the Illumina HiSeq platform. In the authors' own workflow: Synthetic template baselines were used to correct PCR bias computationally, reads within Hamming distance 2 were collapsed together, and singletons that could not be merged were discarded. Reads were aligned against IMGT to assign V, D and J genes, CDR3 length and insertions or deletions at six rearrangement sites. Within each subset, clonotype counts were normalized to sorted cell number, and only after that were true diversity and Gini coefficients computed with the tcR R package. Repertoire sharing was quantified using the overlap coefficient calculated on TCRB nucleotide sequences. Out-of-frame TCRB sequences from naive cells were analyzed to stand in for the pre-selection repertoire. Held by TCRdb, this immuneACCESS table contains in-frame sequences only and omits some clones. Under half of the omission traces to an unresolved V gene where checked; the cause of the rest is unknown. The DNA gave D and trimming, while V, J and clone size come from that table. Present in this sample are roughly 340,000 clones, around 12% of which were seen just once. The ten largest make up 0.0095% to 0.013% of the sample.

Study-wide findings and limitations: Naive, central memory and regulatory TCRB repertoires appeared to be more similar among patients than among healthy donors. Because cDNA was sequenced instead of genomic DNA, activated cells with high expression could be over-represented, although the groups did not differ in activation or CD3 levels. Shorter templates might have been favored by PCR, but patient and control samples were amplified and corrected together, so both groups would have been affected equally by any skew. At VDJ recombination sites, patients with type 1 diabetes made fewer insertions and deleted more nucleotides, a pattern implying thymic rearrangement abnormalities. Type 1 diabetes patients showed a moderate but significant shortening of TCRB CDR3 length in all four CD4+ subsets. Only small numbers of individuals were included in the HLA sub-analyses, which left unresolved whether HLA type had any influence on TCRB rearrangement.

The germline ends are 13 bases apart after V is trimmed by 4 bases and J by 3 bases. The CDR3 spans 14 residues, from the cysteine through the phenylalanine. CDR3 DNA only is kept here, 42 bases in frame from base 1. The germline V gene encodes CDR1 LNHDA and CDR2 SQIVND (reference sequence). Source material: naive CD4+ T cells from blood. Explained via the paper, the cell subset or site label denotes: true naive CD4+ T cells. This chain joins TRBV19 to TRBJ2-7; 5 matching bases give a weak D call of TRBD1. The sequence was obtained from a woman aged 18-29 years with type 1 diabetes. The DNA reads as follows: TGTGCCAGTAGTAACGTTGATAGGGGCTACGAGCAGTACTTC. Its translation is CASSNVDRGYEQYF.